Presented here are 17 T cell receptor beta chains from one specimen sequenced in a study of cytomegalovirus exposure and HLA in healthy donors (dated by TCRdb to the late 2010s). Libraries were built with the immunoSEQ multiplex PCR assay. A mixture of 60 forward primers for TCR Vbeta segments and 13 reverse primers for TCR Jbeta segments was used in the multiplex PCR. In TCRdb, the immuneACCESS table is reduced to in-frame sequences with V and J assigned. These tables do not hold every clone; where another copy was compared, an unresolved V gene accounts for under half, and the others remain unexplained. The sample table records around 100,000 clones; 82% of these occur just once. The top ten constitute around 2.6% of the sample. The sample taken for sequencing was PBMCs. Every receptor here comes from a young woman in good health and CMV-seronegative.

This chain connects TRBV19 to TRBJ1-1, with TRBD1 matching over 7 bases. The V gene end was trimmed by 5 bases and the J gene end by 6 bases; junction bases not matched to a gene: 6. CDR1 and CDR2 (germline): LNHDA, SQIVND (reference sequence). The CDR3 has 13 residues. The chain's CDR3 is CASSPLRGSEAFF. The CDR3 DNA follows: TGTGCCAGTAGTCCCCTCAGGGGGTCTGAAGCTTTCTTT.

This clone was observed a single time. The chain employs TRBV5-4 and TRBJ1-6; D perhaps matches TRBD1 (5 bases). The CDR3 is 14 amino acids. Trimming pared 0 bases from V and 5 bases from J, leaving 6 bases between. Germline lookup yields CDR1 SGHNT and CDR2 YYREEE (reference sequence). CDR3 sequence reads: CASSLDRNNSPLHF. The CDR3 region has the DNA TGTGCCAGCAGCTTGGACAGGAATAATTCACCCCTCCACTTT.

The V call is TRBV6-5, the J call TRBJ2-7, with D tentatively TRBD1 (6 bases). The length of the CDR3 is 15 residues. The germline V gene has CDR1 MNHEY and CDR2 SVGAGI. V lost 6 bases, J lost 4 bases, and 19 bases lay in between. CDR3 nucleotides: TGTGCCAGCAGCCTCCATACCGGGACACTTTACGAGCAGTACTTC. Protein sequence: CASSLHTGTLYEQYF.

V and J are TRBV5-4 and TRBJ1-1, with D possibly TRBD1 on 6 matching bases. The V gene lost 2 bases and the J gene lost 4 bases, with 18 bases spanning the gap. This CDR3 contains 16 residues. Germline CDR1 reads SGHNT; CDR2 reads YYREEE (reference sequence). CDR3 DNA sequence: TGTGCCAGCAGCTTTGCCGTGGGGGGGGGCGGCACTGAAGCTTTCTTT. Its protein is CASSFAVGGGGTEAFF.

The chain couples TRBV4-1 to TRBJ1-2; D unresolved. The V end was cut by 4 bases, the J end by 3 bases, with 12 bases between. The CDR3 contains 14 residues. Germline V gene lookup returns CDR1 MGHRA and CDR2 YSYEKL. The CDR3 nucleotides are TGCGCCAGCAGCCCCTACGAGGTGGACTATGGCTACACCTTC. Translating it yields CASSPYEVDYGYTF.

The V and J genes are TRBV15 and TRBJ2-7; D might be TRBD2 (5 bases). Trimming pared 0 bases from V and 6 bases from J, leaving 6 bases between. The germline V gene has CDR1 LNHNV and CDR2 YYDKDF (reference sequence). The CDR3 consists of 12 residues. The CDR3 here is CATSRDEGEQYV. The CDR3 region has the DNA TGTGCCACCAGCAGAGATGAGGGCGAGCAGTACGTC.

The chain uses TRBV7-2 and TRBJ1-1; 9 bases fit TRBD1. The germline V gene has CDR1 SGHTA and CDR2 FQGNSA. This CDR3 contains 14 residues. J gave up 6 bases and V 5 bases, and 7 bases lay outside the gene matches. The CDR3 loop reads CASSKDRGDAEAFF. The CDR3 nucleotides read TGTGCCAGCAGCAAGGACAGGGGAGACGCTGAAGCTTTCTTT.

The V gene is TRBV5-1, the J gene TRBJ1-5, with 8 bases that match TRBD1. The ends lost 2 bases at V and 7 bases at J; junction bases unmatched: 5. This CDR3 is built from 14 residues. The germline CDR1 and CDR2 sequences are SGHRS and YFSETQ. CDR3 DNA sequence: TGCGCCAGCAGCTTAACAGGGGGTATACAGCCCCAGCATTTT. This sequence encodes CASSLTGGIQPQHF.

The chain has TRBV15 and TRBJ1-1, with D perhaps matching TRBD1 (5 bases). The CDR3 runs 13 residues. Trimming removed 0 bases at V and 7 bases at J, with 9 bases between. Germline V gene data show CDR1 as LNHNV and CDR2 as YYDKDF (reference sequence). The CDR3 DNA follows: TGTGCCACCAGCAGAGACAGGGAGGGTGAAGCTTTCTTT. Amino acids: CATSRDREGEAFF.

The genes are TRBV12-5 and TRBJ1-4; 7 nucleotides match TRBD1. The CDR3 loop spans 14 amino acids. Trimming took 6 bases from V and 5 from J; bases not matched to a gene: 6. Germline CDR1 and CDR2: LGHNT and FRNRAP. The CDR3 reads CASGPGQLNEKLFF. The CDR3 nucleotides read TGTGCTAGTGGCCCGGGACAGCTAAATGAAAAACTGTTTTTT.

The chain has TRBV7-9 and TRBJ2-1, with a tentative D call TRBD2 (7 bases). The germline V gene has CDR1 SEHNR and CDR2 FQNEAQ (reference sequence). The ends were cut back, 4 bases at V and 9 bases at J, with 28 bases in the middle. This CDR3 has 18 amino acids. CDR3 DNA sequence: TGTGCCAGCAGCTCAACCCTCTCTGGACAGCGGGGAAGGTTTGAGCAGTTCTTC. Its translation: CASSSTLSGQRGRFEQFF.

CDR3 in amino acids: CASSFSQSYEQYF. The CDR3 nucleotides are TGTGCCAGCAGTTTCTCGCAGTCCTACGAGCAGTACTTC. The chain recombines TRBV28 with TRBJ2-7; D not resolved. Trimming left V 3 bases short and J 1 base short, with 7 bases between. Germline loops: CDR1 MDHEN, CDR2 SYDVKM. This CDR3 is 13 amino acids long.

The chain couples TRBV19 to TRBJ1-5; possibly TRBD1 for D (5 bases). Trimming shortened V by 5 bases and J by 5 bases, and 10 bases separated the two germline ends. Germline values: CDR1 LNHDA, CDR2 SQIVND (reference sequence). The CDR3 totals 13 residues. CDR3 coding DNA: TGTGCCAGTAGTGGGGACTCTCATCAGCCCCAGCATTTT. Its translation is CASSGDSHQPQHF.

This clone was counted a single time. J is TRBJ1-6 and V is TRBV30; D call uncertain. This CDR3 spans 14 amino acids. Germline CDR1 reads GTSNPN; CDR2 reads SVGIG (reference sequence). V was cut by 4 bases and J by 4 bases, with 11 bases left in between. The DNA of the CDR3 is TGTGCCTGGACAGCGGGAGAGTATAATTCACCCCTCCACTTT. As protein: CAWTAGEYNSPLHF.

This chain joins TRBV6-1 and TRBJ2-5; D possibly corresponds to TRBD1 (5 bases). The germline V gene has CDR1 MNHNS and CDR2 SASEGT. This CDR3 has 14 amino acids. V lost 2 bases to trimming and J lost 3 bases, with 10 bases between them. The CDR3 DNA is TGTGCCAGCAGTGAAAGAACAGGAGAAGAGACCCAGTACTTC. Residues: CASSERTGEETQYF.

The chain uses TRBV29-1 and TRBJ2-7, with a weak D call TRBD1 (6 bases). The CDR3 extends over 15 amino acids. The V end lost 4 bases, the J end lost 0 bases, and 16 bases lay between the germline ends. Looked up from germline, CDR1 is SQVTM and CDR2 is ANQGSEA. The CDR3 protein is CSVGGWDTTSYEQYF. CDR3 in DNA: TGCAGCGTTGGGGGGTGGGACACCACCTCCTACGAGCAGTACTTC.

The count of this clone is one. V gene TRBV27 combines with J gene TRBJ2-3; TRBD2 is a possible D gene (6 bases). The CDR3 sequence is 14 residues long. The germline CDR1 and CDR2 sequences are MNHEY and SMNVEV (reference sequence). Trimming pared 0 bases from V and 4 bases from J, leaving 8 bases between. The CDR3, as DNA: TGTGCCAGCAGTTTATCGGGGGAGGCAGATACGCAGTATTTT. It yields the protein CASSLSGEADTQYF.